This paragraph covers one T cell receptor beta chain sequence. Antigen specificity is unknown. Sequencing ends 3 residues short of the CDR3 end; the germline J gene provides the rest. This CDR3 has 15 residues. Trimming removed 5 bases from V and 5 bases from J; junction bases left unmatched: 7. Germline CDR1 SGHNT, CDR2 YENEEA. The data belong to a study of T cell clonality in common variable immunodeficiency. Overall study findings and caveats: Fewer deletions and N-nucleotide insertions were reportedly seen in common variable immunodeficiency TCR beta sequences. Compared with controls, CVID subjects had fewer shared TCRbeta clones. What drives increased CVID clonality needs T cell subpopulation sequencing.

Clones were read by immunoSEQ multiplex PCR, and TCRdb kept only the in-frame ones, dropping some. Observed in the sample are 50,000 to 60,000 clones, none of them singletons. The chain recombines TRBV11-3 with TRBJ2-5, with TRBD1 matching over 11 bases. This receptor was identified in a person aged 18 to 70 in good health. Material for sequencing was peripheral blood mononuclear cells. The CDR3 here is CASSPGQGARETQYF. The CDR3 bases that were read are TGTGCCAGCAGCCCCGGACAGGGGGCACGTGAGACC.